This T cell receptor (beta chain) was recorded in a study of blood T cell repertoires in COVID-19. Study background: T cells, B-cell-depleted T cells, or PBMCs provided the cDNA or gDNA that served as material.

Per the original methods: Quantification of nucleated cells was approximated via reference gene primer amplification. Assay: immunoSEQ multiplex PCR; the TCRdb copy retains only in-frame clones and omits some. The V and J calls and the clone size are those of that table, but D and trimming were determined from the DNA. The sample yields approximately 50,000 clones, roughly 82% seen once. CDR1 is SGDLS, CDR2 YYNGEE, per germline. The trim removed 4 bases at V and 2 bases at J, leaving 7 bases unmatched. The CDR3 consists of 15 residues. The sequenced sample was peripheral blood. The V call is TRBV9, the J call TRBJ2-7; 9 nucleotides match TRBD1. The clonotype originates from a human donor in a cohort sampled during active COVID-19. This chain's CDR3 is CASSTGTGYTYEQYF. The CDR3 region has the DNA TGTGCCAGCAGCACCGGGACAGGGTACACCTACGAGCAGTACTTC.